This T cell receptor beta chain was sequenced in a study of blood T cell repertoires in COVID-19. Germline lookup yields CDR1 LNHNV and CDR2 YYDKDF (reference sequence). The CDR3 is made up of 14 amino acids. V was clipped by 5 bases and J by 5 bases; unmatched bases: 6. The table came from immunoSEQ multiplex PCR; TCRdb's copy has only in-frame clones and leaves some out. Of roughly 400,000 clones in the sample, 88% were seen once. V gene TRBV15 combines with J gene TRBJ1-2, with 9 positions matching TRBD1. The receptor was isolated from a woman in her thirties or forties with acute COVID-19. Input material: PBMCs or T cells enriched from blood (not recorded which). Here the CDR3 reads CATSRRTGDYGYTF. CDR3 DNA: TGTGCCACCAGCCGACGGACAGGGGATTATGGCTACACCTTC.